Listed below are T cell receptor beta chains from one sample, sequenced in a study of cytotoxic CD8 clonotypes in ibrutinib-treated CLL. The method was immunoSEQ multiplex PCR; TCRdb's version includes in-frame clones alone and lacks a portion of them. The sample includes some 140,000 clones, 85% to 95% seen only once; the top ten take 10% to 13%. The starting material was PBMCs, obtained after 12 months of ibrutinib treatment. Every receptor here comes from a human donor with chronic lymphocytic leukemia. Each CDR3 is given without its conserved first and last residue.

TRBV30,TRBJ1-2,AWSVWENDGYT
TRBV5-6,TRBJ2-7,ASSLGTGWYEQY
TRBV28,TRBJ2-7,ASRPPGTPSYEQY
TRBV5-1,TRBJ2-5,ASSRLVDGETQY
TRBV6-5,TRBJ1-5,ASSFGRQSNQPQH
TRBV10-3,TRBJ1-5,AIRGTGSNQPQH
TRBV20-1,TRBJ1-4,SARMTGKLF
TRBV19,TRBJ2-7,ASSSPGQGYEQY
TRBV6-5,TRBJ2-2,ASSYRPTGELF
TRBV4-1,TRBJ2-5,ASSQEGGGVWAQY
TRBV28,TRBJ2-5,ASSSTSRETQY
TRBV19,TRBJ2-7,ASSSWTSGTNYEQY
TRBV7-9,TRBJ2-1,ASSFKSHNEQF
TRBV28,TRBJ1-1,ASSLWSTGWGAF
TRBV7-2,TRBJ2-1,ASSGTLAGGAYNEQF
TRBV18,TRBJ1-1,ASSPGQDLNTEAF
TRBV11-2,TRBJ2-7,ASSLEFGEQY
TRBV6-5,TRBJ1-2,ASSYSTGMDGYT
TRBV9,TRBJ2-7,ASSEYTSSLEQY
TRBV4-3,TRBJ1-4,ASSRAAGATPGGKLF
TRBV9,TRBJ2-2,ASTGLATGELF
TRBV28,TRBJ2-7,ASSLGGLANYEQY
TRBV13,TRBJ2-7,ASSSGTLGGEQY
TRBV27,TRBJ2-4,ASSLYSGVGIQY
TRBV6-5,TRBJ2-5,ASSYSWGQGQETQY
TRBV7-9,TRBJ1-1,ASSSRGGKNTEAF
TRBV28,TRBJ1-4,ASSNRGPNEKLF
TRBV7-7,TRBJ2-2,ASSSDRVTGELF
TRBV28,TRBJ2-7,ASSSGTYEQY
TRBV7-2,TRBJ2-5,ASSRPGQPRRETQY
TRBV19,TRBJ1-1,ASRFWGLDVRAEAF
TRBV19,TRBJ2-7,ASSIVAGGFYEQY
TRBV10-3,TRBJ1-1,AIATSNTEAF
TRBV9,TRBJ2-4,ASSRGQGRNSDIQY
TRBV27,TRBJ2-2,ASKGDNTGELF
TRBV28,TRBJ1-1,ASQVGTANTEAF
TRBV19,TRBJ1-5,ASSIDSTGANQPQH
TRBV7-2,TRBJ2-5,ASSLLTVGTATQETQY
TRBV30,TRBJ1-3,AWSVRGNTIY
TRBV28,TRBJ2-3,ASSLRLAKQGTTQY
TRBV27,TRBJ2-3,ATSPIAIAGGTDTQY
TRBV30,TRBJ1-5,AWRDSNQPQH
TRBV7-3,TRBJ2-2,ASSLNGGPNTGELF
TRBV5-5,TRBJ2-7,ASSLVGYEQY
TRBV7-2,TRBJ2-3,ASSAISTSTDTQY
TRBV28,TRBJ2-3,ASSLGTGPDTQY
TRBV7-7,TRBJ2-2,ASSRDRDTGELF
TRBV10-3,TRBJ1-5,AISERVDGTQPQH
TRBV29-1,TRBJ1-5,SAIFAGYQPQH
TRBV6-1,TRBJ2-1,ASSVLGNEQF
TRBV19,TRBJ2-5,ASSIGSWETQY
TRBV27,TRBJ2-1,ASSPSGPGREQF
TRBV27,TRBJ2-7,ASSLSASLPYEQY
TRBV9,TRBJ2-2,ASSVGGTRNTGELF
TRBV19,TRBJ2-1,ASSFGGHEQF
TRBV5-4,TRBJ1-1,ASSEWTGPNTEAF
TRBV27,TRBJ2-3,ASRDYLSMEDTQY